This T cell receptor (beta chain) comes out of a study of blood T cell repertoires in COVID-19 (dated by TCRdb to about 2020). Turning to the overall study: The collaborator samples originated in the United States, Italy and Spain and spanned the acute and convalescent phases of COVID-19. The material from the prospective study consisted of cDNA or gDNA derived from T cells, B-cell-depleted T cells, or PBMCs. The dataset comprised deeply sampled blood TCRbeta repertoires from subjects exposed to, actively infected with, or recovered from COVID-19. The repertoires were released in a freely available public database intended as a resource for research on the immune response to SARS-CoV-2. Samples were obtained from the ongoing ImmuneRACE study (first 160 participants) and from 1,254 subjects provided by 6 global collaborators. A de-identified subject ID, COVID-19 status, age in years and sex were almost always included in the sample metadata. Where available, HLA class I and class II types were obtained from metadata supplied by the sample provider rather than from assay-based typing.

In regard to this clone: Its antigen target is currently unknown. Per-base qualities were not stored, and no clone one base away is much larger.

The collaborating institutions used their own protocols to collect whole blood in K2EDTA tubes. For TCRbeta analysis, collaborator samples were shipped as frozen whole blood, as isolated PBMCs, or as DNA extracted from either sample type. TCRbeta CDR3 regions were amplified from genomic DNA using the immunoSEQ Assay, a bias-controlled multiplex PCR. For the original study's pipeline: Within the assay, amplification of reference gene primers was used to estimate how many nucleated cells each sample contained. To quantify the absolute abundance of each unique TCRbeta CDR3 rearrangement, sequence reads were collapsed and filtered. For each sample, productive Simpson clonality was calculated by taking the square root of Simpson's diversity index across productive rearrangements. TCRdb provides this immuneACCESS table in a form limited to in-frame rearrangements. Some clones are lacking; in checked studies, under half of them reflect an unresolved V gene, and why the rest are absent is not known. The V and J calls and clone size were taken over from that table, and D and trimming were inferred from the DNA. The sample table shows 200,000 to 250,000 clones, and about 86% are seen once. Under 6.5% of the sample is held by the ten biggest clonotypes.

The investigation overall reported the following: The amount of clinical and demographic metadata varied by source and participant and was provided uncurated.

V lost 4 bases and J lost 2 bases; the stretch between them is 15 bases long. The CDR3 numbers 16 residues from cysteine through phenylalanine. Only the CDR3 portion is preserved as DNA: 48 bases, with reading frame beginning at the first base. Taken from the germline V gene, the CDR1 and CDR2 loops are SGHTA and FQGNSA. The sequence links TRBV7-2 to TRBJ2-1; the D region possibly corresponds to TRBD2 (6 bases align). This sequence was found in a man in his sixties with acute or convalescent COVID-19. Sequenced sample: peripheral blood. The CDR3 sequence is CASSSQLRDPYNEQFF. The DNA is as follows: TGTGCCAGCAGCTCCCAGCTGCGGGACCCCTACAATGAGCAGTTCTTC.